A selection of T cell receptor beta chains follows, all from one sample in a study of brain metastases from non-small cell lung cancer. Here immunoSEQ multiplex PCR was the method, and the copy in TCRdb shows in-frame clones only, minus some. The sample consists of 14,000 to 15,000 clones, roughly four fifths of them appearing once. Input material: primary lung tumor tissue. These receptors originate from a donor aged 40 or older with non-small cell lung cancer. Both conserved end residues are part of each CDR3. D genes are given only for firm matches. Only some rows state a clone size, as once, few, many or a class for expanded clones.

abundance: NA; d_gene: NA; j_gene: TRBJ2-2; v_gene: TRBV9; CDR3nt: TGTGCCAGCACGCGGGACACCGGGGAGCTGTTTTTT; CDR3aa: CASTRDTGELFF
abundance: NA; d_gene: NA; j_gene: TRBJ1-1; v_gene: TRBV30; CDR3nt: TGTGCCCGCGGGCGGGAGAGCACTGAAGCTTTCTTT; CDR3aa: CARGRESTEAFF
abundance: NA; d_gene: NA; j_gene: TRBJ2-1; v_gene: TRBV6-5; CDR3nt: TGTGCCAGCACAGGAGAGAAGAATGAGCAGTTCTTC; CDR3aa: CASTGEKNEQFF
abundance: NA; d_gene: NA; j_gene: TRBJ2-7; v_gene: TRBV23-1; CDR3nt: TGCGCCAGCACCCGGGGGACACAGACCTACGAGCAGTACTTC; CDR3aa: CASTRGTQTYEQYF
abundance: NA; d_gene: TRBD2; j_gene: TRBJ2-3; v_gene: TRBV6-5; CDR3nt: TGTGCCAGCAGTTATACCGGGACTAGCGGACAGGGTACGCAGTATTTT; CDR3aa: CASSYTGTSGQGTQYF
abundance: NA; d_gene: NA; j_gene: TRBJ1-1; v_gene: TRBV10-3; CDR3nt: TGTGCCACTTTCGACATTCTTGAAGCTTTCTTT; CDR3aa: CATFDILEAFF
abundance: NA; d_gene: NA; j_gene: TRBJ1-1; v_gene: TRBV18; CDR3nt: TGTGCCAGCTTGGGACTCCGGAACACTGAAGCTTTCTTT; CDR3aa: CASLGLRNTEAFF
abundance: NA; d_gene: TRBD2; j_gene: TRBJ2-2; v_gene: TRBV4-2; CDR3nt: TGTGCCAGCAGCCAAGATCAAGGGACTACCCACACCGGGGAGCTGTTTTTT; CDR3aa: CASSQDQGTTHTGELFF
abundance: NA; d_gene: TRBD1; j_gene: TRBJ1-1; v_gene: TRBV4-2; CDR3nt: TGTGCCAGCAGCCACAACAACAGGGGAAGGAGCACTGAAGCTTTCTTT; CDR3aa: CASSHNNRGRSTEAFF
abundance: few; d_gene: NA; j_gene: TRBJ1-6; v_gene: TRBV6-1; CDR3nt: TGTGCCAGCAGTGAAGCAGCAAGGTATAATTCACCCCTCCACTTT; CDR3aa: CASSEAARYNSPLHF
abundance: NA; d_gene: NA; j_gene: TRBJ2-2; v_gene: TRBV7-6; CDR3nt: TGTGCCAGCAGCCCGAACAGGGCCGGAGAGCTGTTTTTT; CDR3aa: CASSPNRAGELFF
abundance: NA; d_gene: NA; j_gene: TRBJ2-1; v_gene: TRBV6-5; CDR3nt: TGTGCCAGCAGGACTCCTACCTACAATGAGCAGTTCTTC; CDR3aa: CASRTPTYNEQFF
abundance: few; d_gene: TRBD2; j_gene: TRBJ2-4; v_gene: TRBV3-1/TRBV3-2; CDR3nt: TGTGCCAGCAGCCAAGTTGCTAGCGGGGCGGCCCGAATTCAGTACTTC; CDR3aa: CASSQVASGAARIQYF
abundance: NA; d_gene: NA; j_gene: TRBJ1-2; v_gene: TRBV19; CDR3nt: TGTGCCAGTAGTACCCACGTGGATGGCTACACCTTC; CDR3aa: CASSTHVDGYTF
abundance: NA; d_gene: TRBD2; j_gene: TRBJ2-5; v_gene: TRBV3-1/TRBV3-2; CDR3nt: TGTGCCAGCAGCCAATCCGCGGGGGGGAGTGAGACCCAGTACTTC; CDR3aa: CASSQSAGGSETQYF
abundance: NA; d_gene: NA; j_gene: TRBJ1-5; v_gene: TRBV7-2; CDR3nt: TGTGCCAGCAGCCCGAGGGGACCGGGAGGCAATCAGCCCCAGCATTTT; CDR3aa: CASSPRGPGGNQPQHF
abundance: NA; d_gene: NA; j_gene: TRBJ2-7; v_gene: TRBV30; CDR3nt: TGTGCCTGGGCGAGGGGGGGGACATCTTCCTACGAGCAGTACTTC; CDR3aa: CAWARGGTSSYEQYF
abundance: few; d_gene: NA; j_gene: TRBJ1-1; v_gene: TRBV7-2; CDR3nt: TGTGCCAGCAGTCTAGGGGGGACGGGGAACACTGAAGCTTTCTTT; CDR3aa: CASSLGGTGNTEAFF
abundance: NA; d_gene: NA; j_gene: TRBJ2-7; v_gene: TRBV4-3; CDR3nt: TGCGCCAGCAGCCAAGATTACGCAGCCAACTCCTACGAGCAGTACTTC; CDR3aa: CASSQDYAANSYEQYF
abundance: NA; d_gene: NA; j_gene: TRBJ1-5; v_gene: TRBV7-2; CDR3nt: TGTGCCAGCAGCTCCGGCCTCCATAGCAATCAGCCCCAGCATTTT; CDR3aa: CASSSGLHSNQPQHF
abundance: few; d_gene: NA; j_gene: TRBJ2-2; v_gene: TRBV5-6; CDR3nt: TGTGCCAGCAGCCTGGGACTCCCGAACACCGGGGAGCTGTTTTTT; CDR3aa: CASSLGLPNTGELFF
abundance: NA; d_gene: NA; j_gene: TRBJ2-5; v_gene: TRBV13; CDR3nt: TGTGCCAGCAGCACCTACAGGGTAGGATACCAAGAGACCCAGTACTTC; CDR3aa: CASSTYRVGYQETQYF
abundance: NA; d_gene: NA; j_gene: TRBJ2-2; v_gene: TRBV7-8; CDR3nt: TGTGCCAGCAGCTTAGTAGGGGGGGGAGCCGGGGAGCTGTTTTTT; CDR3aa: CASSLVGGGAGELFF
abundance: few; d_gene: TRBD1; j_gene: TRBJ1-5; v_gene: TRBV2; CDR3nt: TGTGCCAGCAGTGGGGGGACAGGGGGTCAGCCCCAGCATTTT; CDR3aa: CASSGGTGGQPQHF
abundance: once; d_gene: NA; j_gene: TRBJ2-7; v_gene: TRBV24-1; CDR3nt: TGTGCCACCAGTGATTTCGGACCCTTGAGCTCCTACGAGCAGTACTTC; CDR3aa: CATSDFGPLSSYEQYF
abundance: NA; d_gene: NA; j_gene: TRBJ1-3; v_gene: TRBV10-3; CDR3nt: TGTGCCATCAGTGGGGACGGGGCCCCGTATTTT; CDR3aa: CAISGDGAPYF
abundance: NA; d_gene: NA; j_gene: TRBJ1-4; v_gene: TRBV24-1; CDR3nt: TGTGCCACCAGTGACCCTCGGCGGGGGGGTAATGAAAAACTGTTTTTT; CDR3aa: CATSDPRRGGNEKLFF